This T cell receptor (beta chain) was profiled in a study of long-term antiretroviral therapy in people with HIV. Survey level was the resolution at which the v3.0 immunoSEQ assay ran. The repertoire was sequenced with immunoSEQ multiplex PCR; TCRdb's copy has only in-frame clones and lacks some. The data hold some 43,000 clones, with approximately 89% observed a single time. Sequenced material: unsorted PBMCs, taken 0.1 years before starting antiretroviral therapy. The receptor was isolated from a woman aged 45-65 years with HIV.

The CDR3 bases are TGTGCCAGCAGCCCGGGTAGCGGGGGGGTCGAAGGGACCCAGTACTTC. It codes for CASSPGSGGVEGTQYF. The chain employs TRBV7-2 and TRBJ2-5; 11 bases agree with TRBD2. CDR1 is SGHTA and CDR2 is FQGNSA in the germline V gene. The CDR3 length is 16 residues. Trimming removed 5 bases from V and 7 bases from J; junction bases left unmatched: 12.